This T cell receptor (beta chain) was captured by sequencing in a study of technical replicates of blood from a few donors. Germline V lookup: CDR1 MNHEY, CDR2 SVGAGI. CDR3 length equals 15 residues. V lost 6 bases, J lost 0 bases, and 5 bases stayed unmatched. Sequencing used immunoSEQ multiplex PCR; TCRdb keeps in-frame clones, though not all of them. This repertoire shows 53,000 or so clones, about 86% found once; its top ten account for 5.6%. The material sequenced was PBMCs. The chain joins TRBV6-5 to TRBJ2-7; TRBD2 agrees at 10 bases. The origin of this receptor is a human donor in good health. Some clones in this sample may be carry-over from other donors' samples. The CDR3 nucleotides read TGTGCCAGCAGGTCACTAGCGGGGAGCTCCTACGAGCAGTACTTC. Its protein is CASRSLAGSSYEQYF.